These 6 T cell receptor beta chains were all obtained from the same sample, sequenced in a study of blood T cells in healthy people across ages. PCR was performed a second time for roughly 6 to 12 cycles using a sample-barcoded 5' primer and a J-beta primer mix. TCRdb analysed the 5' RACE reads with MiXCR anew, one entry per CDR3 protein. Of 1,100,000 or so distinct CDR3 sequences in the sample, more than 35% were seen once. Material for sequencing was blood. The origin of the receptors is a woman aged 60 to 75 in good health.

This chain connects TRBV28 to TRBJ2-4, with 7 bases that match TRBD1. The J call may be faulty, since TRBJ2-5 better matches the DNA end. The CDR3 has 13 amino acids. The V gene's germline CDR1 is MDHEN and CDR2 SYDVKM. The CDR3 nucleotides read TGTGCCAGCGGACTGACAGGGACAAAGACCCAGTACTTC. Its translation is CASGLTGTKTQYF.

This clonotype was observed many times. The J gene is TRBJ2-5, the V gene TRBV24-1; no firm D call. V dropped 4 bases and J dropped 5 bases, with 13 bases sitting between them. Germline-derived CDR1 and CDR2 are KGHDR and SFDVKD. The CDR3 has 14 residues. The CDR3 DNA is TGTGCCACCAGTGACCCCCGCCGTGGGGAGACCCAGTACTTC. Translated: CATSDPRRGETQYF.

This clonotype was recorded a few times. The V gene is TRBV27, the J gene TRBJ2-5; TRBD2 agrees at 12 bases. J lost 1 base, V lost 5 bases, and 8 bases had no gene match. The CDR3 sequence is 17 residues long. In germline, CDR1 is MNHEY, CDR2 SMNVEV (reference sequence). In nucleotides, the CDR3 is TGTGCCAGCAGTCCCTCTAGCGGGAGGGCCCCCCAAGAGACCCAGTACTTC. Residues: CASSPSSGRAPQETQYF.

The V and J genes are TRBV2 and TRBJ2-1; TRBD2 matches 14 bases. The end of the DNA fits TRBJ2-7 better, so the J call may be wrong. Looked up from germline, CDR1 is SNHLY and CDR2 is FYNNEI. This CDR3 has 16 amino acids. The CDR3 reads CASRGTSGSTYNEQYF. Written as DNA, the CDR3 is TGTGCCAGCAGGGGGACTAGCGGGAGTACTTACAATGAGCAGTACTTC.

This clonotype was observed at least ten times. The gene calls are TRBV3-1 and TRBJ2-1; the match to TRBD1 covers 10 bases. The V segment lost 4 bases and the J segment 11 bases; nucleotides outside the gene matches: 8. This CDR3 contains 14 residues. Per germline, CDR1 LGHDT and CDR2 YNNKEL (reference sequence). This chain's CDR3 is CASSLPPDRGKQFF. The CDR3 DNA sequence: TGTGCCAGCAGCCTCCCACCGGACAGGGGGAAGCAGTTCTTC.

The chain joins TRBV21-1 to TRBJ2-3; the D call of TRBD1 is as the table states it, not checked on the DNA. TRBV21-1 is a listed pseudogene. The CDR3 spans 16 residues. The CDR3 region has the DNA TGTGCCAGCAGCAGAGTAAGGGCCAGGGGAGCAGATACGCAGTATTTT. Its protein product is CASSRVRARGADTQYF.